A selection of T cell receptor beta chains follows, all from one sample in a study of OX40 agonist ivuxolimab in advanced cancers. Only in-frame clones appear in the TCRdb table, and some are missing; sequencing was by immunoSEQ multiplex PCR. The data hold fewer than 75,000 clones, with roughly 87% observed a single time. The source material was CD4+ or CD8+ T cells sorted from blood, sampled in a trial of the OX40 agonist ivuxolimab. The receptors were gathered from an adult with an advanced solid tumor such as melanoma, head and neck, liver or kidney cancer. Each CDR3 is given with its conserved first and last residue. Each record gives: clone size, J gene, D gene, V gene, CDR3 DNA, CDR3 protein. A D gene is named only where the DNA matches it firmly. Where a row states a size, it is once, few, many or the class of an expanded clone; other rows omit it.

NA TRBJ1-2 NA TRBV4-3 TGCGCCAGCAGCCAAGCATGGGATCCCGACTATGGCTACACCTTC CASSQAWDPDYGYTF
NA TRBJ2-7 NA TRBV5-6 TGTGCCAGCAGCTTGGGCACTAGCTGGGTGCCCTGGGAGCAGTACTTC CASSLGTSWVPWEQYF
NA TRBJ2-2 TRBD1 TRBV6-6 TGTGCCAGCATCCCCCAACAGGGGGCAGGCGGGGAGCTGTTTTTT CASIPQQGAGGELFF
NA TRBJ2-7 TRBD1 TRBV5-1 TGCGCCAGCAGCTTGGGGGACAGGTACCACGAGCAGTACTTC CASSLGDRYHEQYF
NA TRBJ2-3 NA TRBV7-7 TGTGCTAGCAGCAGCGGCAGAGAAGATACGCAGTATTTT CASSSGREDTQYF
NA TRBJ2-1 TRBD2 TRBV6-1 TGTGCCAGCAGTGAAGCGCTAGCGGGATCGCGGAATGAGCAGTTCTTC CASSEALAGSRNEQFF
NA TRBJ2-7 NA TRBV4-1 TGCGCCAGCAGCCAAGAGACGGCCAGCTCCTACGAGCAGTACTTC CASSQETASSYEQYF
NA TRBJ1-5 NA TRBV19 TGTGCCAGTAGTATAGTTCAGGATAGCAATCAGCCCCAGCATTTT CASSIVQDSNQPQHF
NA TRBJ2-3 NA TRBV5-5 TGTGCCAGCAGCTTGCCCGGGAGTGGAGATACGCAGTATTTT CASSLPGSGDTQYF
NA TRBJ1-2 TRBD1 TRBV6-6 TGTGCCAGCAGTGGGACAGAGGGACGCTATGGCTACACCTTC CASSGTEGRYGYTF
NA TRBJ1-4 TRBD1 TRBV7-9 TGTGCCAGCAGCTCGGGACAGGCCTTTAATGAAAAACTGTTTTTT CASSSGQAFNEKLFF
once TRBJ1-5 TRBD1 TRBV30 TGTGCCTGGGGAGACAGGGCGTTTTCTCAGCCCCAGCATTTT CAWGDRAFSQPQHF
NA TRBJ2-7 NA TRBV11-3 TGTGCCAGCAGCTTTGGCTGGTCCTACGAGCAGTACTTC CASSFGWSYEQYF
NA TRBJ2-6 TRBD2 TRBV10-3 TGTGCCATCAGTGAGCGGACTAGCGGGAGGGCTGGGGCCAACGTCCTGACTTTC CAISERTSGRAGANVLTF
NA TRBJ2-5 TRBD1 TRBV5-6 TGTGCCAGCAGCTTGGACAGGGGGTTTGAGACCCAGTACTTC CASSLDRGFETQYF
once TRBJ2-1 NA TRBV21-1 TGTGCCAGCAGACTAGCGGAATACTACAATGAGCAGTTCTTC CASRLAEYYNEQFF
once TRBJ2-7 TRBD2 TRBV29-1 TGCAGGGGGACTAGCGGGCCGTACGAGCAGTACTTC CRGTSGPYEQYF
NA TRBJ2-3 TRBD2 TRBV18 TGTGCCAGCTCACCACCCAGGACTAGCGGGGACACAGATACGCAGTATTTT CASSPPRTSGDTDTQYF
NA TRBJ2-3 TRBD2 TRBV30 TGTGCCTGGAGTGTTTCAGCGGGAGGTCCAGATACGCAGTATTTT CAWSVSAGGPDTQYF
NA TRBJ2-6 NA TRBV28 TGTGCCAGCTCCCCAGGGTGGGGCAGGGCCGGCTCTGGGGCCAACGTCCTGACTTTC CASSPGWGRAGSGANVLTF
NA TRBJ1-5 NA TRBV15 TGTGCCACCAGCAGAGTTTATTCAGGGTCGGGTCAGCCCCAGCATTTT CATSRVYSGSGQPQHF
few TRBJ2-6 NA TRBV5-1 TGCGCCAGCAGTTTGAGTCTCTCTGGGGCCAACGTCCTGACTTTC CASSLSLSGANVLTF
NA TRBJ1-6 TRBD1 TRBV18 TGTGCCAGCTCACCAGGACAGGGTTTGAATTCACCCCTCCACTTT CASSPGQGLNSPLHF
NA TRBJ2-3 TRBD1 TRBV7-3 TGTGCCAGCAGCTTAACCCCCGCAGGGGGCTATATGCAGTATTTT CASSLTPAGGYMQYF
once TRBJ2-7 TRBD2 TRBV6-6 TGTGCCAGCAGTTCGGCTAGCGGGACCTACGAGCAGTACTTC CASSSASGTYEQYF
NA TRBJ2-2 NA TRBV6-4 TGTGCCAGCAGCGTTACTGACAGCACCGGGGAGCTGTTTTTT CASSVTDSTGELFF
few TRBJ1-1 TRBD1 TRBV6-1 TGTGCCAGCAGATTAGCGACAGGGGGCGGAACTGAAGCTTTCTTT CASRLATGGGTEAFF
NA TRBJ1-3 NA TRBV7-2 TGTGCCAGCAGCCCTTTGTCTGGAAACACCATATATTTT CASSPLSGNTIYF
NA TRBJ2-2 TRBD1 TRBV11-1 TGTGCCAGCAGCGAAGTGTGGCAGGGGGCTAGCGGGGAGCTGTTTTTT CASSEVWQGASGELFF
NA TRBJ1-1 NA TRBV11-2 TGTGCCAGCAGCTTAGACCTCGGGGGACAGAACACTGAAGCTTTCTTT CASSLDLGGQNTEAFF
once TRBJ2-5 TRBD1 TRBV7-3 TGTGCCAGCAGCTTAAGGGACAGGGGGCCGGAAGAGACCCAGTACTTC CASSLRDRGPEETQYF
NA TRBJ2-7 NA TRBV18 TGTGCCAGCTCACCAGATCGGACTTATATACGCTCCTACGAGCAGTACTTC CASSPDRTYIRSYEQYF
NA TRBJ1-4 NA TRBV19 TGTGCCAGTAGTCCCAGGCGGCTAGCTAATGAAAAACTGTTTTTT CASSPRRLANEKLFF
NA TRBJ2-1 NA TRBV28 TGTGCCAGCACCCCTAACTACAATGAGCAGTTCTTC CASTPNYNEQFF
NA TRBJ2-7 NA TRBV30 TGTGCCTGGAGTGTCCCGTTTGGCGAGCAGTACTTC CAWSVPFGEQYF
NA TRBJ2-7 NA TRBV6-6 TGTGCCAGCACTCTCCCGGACCGAACCTACGAGCAGTACTTC CASTLPDRTYEQYF
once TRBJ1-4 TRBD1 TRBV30 TGTGCCTGGAGTACCGGGACAGGGACTGAAAAACTGTTTTTT CAWSTGTGTEKLFF
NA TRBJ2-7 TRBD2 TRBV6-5 TGTGCCAGCAGGACTAGCGGGGGCGACGAGCAGTACTTC CASRTSGGDEQYF
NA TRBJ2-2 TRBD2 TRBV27 TGTGCCAGCAGGCGGGAGGAGAGTACCGGGGAGCTGTTTTTT CASRREESTGELFF
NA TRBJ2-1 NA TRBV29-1 TGCAGCGTCCGCAGGGGAAGCTCCTACAATGAGCAGTTCTTC CSVRRGSSYNEQFF
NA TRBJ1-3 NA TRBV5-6 TGTGCCAGCAGCATGATCACTACAGGGTTCTCTGGAAACACCATATATTTT CASSMITTGFSGNTIYF
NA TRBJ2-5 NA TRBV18 TGTGCCAGCTCACCTGGTAGGGGAGCGGAAGAGACCCAGTACTTC CASSPGRGAEETQYF
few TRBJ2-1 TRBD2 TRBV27 TGTGCCAGCAGGGAAGGCGGGACTACCTACTACAATGAGCAGTTCTTC CASREGGTTYYNEQFF
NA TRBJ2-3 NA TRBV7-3 TGTGCCAGCAGCCCCTCCGGCAGCACAGATACGCAGTATTTT CASSPSGSTDTQYF
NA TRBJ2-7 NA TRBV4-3 TGCGCCAGCAGCCAATCCAATAACCACGAGCAGTACTTC CASSQSNNHEQYF
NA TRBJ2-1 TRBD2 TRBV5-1 TGCGCCAGCAGCCGGCGGGGGGAGGAGTCAAATGAGCAGTTCTTC CASSRRGEESNEQFF
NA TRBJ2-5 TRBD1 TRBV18 TGTGCCAGCTCACCACCCTCCGGACAGGGGGTGGAGACCCAGTACTTC CASSPPSGQGVETQYF